This T cell receptor beta chain was sequenced for a study of siplizumab effects on memory and regulatory T cells. Whole-study results and caveats: Memory T cells appeared less diverse than naive cells, which seemed to contribute substantially to alloresponse.

This CDR3 contains 13 residues. Trimming removed 5 bases at V and 1 base at J, with 8 bases between. CDR1 is SNHLY and CDR2 is FYNNEI in the germline V gene. Method: immunoSEQ multiplex PCR; TCRdb's copy keeps in-frame clones and lacks some. Of approximately 52,000 clones listed, 95% to 97% were seen once; the top ten hold 0.55% to 0.65%. As to this clone: Its antigen is as yet unknown.

The rearrangement links TRBV2 to TRBJ1-1, with D unclear. The specimen sequenced was naive CD4+ T cells sorted from blood. The sequence was obtained from a human donor in good health. As DNA, the CDR3 is TGTGCCAGCAGTCCGGACGGGAACACTGAAGCTTTCTTT. This codes for CASSPDGNTEAFF.